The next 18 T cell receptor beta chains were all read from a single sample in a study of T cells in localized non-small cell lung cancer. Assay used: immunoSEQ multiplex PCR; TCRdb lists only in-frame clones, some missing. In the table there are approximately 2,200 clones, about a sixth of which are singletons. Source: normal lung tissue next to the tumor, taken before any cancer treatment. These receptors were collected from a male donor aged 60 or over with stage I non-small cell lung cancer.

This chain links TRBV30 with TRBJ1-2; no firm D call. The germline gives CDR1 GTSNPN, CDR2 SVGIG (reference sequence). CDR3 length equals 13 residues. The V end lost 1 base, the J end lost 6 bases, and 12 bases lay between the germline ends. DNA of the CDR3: TGTGCCTGGAGTGACCACGACAAGGATGGCTACACCTTC. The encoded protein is CAWSDHDKDGYTF. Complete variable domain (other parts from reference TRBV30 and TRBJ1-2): SQTIHQWPATLVQPVGSPLSLECTVEGTSNPNLYWYRQAAGRGLQLLFYSVGIGQISSEVPQNLSASRPQDRQFILSSKKLLLSDSGFYLCAWSDHDKDGYTFGSGTRLTVV.

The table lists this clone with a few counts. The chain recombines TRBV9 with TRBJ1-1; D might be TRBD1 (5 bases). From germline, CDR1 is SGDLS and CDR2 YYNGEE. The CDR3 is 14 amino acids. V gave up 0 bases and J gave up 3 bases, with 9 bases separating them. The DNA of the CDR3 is TGTGCCAGCAGCGTAGGGTGGGGCTACACTGAAGCTTTCTTT. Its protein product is CASSVGWGYTEAFF.

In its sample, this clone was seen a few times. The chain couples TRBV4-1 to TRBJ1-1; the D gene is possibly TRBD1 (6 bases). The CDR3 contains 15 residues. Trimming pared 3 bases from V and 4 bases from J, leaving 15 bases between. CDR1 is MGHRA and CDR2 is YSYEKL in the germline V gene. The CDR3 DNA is TGCGCCAGCAGCCAGGCGACAGGCCCGGGCACTGAAGCTTTCTTT. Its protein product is CASSQATGPGTEAFF.

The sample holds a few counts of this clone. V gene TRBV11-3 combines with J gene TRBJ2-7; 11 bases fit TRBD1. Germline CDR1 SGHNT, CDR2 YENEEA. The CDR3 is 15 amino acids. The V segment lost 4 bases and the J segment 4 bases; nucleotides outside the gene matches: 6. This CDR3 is CASSWTGTGGYEQYF. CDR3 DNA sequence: TGTGCCAGCAGCTGGACCGGGACAGGGGGTTACGAGCAGTACTTC.

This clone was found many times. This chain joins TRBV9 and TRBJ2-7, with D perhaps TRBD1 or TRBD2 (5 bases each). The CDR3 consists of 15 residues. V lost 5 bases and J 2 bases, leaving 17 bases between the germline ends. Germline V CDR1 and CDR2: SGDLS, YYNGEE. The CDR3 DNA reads TGTGCCAGCAGTGAAAGTGAGGGGACCCCCTACGAGCAGTACTTC. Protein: CASSESEGTPYEQYF.

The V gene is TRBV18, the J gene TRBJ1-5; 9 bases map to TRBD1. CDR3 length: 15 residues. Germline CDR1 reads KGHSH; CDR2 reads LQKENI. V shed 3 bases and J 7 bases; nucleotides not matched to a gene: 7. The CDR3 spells CASSPPGQGGQPQHF. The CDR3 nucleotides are TGTGCCAGCTCACCTCCGGGACAGGGAGGACAGCCCCAGCATTTT.

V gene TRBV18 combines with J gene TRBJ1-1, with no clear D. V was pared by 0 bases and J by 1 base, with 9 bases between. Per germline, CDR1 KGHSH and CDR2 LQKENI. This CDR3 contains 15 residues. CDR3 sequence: CASSPPGGWNTEAFF. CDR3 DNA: TGTGCCAGCTCACCACCGGGAGGGTGGAACACTGAAGCTTTCTTT.

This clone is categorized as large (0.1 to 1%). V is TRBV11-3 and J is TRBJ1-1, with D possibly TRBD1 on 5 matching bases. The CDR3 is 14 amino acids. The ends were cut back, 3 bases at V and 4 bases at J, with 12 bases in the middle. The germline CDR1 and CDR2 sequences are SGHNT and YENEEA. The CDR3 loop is CASSFPGRGTEAFF. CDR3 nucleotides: TGTGCCAGCAGCTTCCCAGGGCGCGGCACTGAAGCTTTCTTT. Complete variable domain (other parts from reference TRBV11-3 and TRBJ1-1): EAGVVQSPRYKIIEKKQPVAFWCNPISGHNTLYWYLQNLGQGPELLIRYENEEAVDDSQLPKDRFSAERLKGVDSTLKIQPAELGDSAVYLCASSFPGRGTEAFFGQGTRLTVV.

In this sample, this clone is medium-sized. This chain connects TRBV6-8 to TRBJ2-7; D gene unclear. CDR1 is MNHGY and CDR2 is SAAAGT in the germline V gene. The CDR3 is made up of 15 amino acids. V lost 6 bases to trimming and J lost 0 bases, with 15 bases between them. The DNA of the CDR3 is TGTGCCAGCAGGATGGGGTACAGCAGCTCCTACGAGCAGTACTTC. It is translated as CASRMGYSSSYEQYF.

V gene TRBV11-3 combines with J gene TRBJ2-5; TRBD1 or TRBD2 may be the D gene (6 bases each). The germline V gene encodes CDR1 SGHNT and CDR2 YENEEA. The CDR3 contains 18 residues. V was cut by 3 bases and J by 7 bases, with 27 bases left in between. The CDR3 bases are TGTGCCAGCAGCTTTCAGGCTGGGGGGCCGGGTCAATCAGGGACCCAGTACTTC. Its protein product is CASSFQAGGPGQSGTQYF.

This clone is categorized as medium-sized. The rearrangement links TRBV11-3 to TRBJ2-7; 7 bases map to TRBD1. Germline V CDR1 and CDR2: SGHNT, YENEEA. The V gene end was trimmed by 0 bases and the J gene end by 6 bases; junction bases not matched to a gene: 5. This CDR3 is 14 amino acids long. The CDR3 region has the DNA TGTGCCAGCAGCTTAGACGGGACAGTGTCCGAGCAGTACTTC. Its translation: CASSLDGTVSEQYF.

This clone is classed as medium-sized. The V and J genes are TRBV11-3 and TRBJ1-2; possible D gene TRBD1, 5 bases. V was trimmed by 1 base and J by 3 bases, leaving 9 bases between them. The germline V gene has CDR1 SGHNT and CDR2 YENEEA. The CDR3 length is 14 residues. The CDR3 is CASSLVRGDYGYTF. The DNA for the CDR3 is TGTGCCAGCAGCTTAGTTCGGGGGGACTATGGCTACACCTTC.

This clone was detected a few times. The CDR3 reads CASSTTGQGVVITEAFF. CDR3 DNA sequence: TGTGCCAGCAGCACCACCGGGCAGGGGGTCGTGATCACTGAAGCTTTCTTT. This rearrangement joins TRBV11-3 to TRBJ1-1, with 7 bases that match TRBD1. This CDR3 contains 17 residues. Losses at the gene ends were 5 bases for V and 4 bases for J; bases not matched to a gene: 16. Per the germline V gene, CDR1 is SGHNT and CDR2 is YENEEA.

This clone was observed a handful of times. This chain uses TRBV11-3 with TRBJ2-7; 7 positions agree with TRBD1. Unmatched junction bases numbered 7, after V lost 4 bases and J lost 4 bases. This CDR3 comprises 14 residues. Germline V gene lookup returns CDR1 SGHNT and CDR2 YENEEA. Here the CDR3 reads CASSSPGQIYEQYF. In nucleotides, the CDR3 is TGTGCCAGCAGCTCCCCGGGACAGATATACGAGCAGTACTTC.

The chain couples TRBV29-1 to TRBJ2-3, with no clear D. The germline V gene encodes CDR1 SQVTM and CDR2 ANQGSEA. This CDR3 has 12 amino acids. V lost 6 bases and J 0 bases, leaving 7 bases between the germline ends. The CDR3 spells CSVSTSTDTQYF. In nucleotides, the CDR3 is TGCAGCGTCTCGACTAGCACAGATACGCAGTATTTT.

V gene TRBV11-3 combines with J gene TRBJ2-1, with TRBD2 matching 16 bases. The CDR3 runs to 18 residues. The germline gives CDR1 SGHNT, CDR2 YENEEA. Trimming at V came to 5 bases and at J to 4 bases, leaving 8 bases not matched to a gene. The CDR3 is CASSPGTSGGVRYNEQFF. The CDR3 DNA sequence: TGTGCCAGCAGCCCCGGGACTAGCGGGGGGGTCCGGTACAATGAGCAGTTCTTC.

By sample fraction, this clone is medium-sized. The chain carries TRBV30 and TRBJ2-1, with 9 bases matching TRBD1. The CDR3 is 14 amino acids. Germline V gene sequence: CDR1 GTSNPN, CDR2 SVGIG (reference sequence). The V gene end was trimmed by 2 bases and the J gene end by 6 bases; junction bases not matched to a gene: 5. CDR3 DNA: TGTGCCTGGAGTATCACACAGGGGGCCAATGAGCAGTTCTTC. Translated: CAWSITQGANEQFF.

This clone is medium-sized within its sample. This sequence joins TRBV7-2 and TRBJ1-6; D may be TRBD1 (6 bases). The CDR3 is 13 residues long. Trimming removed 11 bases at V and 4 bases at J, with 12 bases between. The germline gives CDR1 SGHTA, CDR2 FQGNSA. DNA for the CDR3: TGTGCCGTACAGGGATTTTATAATTCACCCCTCCACTTT. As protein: CAVQGFYNSPLHF.